Described below is a single TCR beta chain sequence and its context. The protocol was immunoSEQ multiplex PCR, while the TCRdb copy is restricted to in-frame clones and leaves out a portion. The table lists 190,000 or so clones, around 87% of them singletons, with around 2.7% in the top ten. The CDR3 has 13 amino acids. V lost 1 base, J lost 4 bases, and 8 bases lay in between. From germline, CDR1 is SGHAT and CDR2 FQNNGV. The data belong to a study of blood T cell repertoires in COVID-19. Whole-study context: PBMCs, B-cell-depleted T cells, or T cells provided the cDNA or gDNA that made up the material.

The clonotype was recovered from a man aged 40-55 years with active or convalescent COVID-19. The J gene is TRBJ2-7, the V gene TRBV11-2, with D possibly being TRBD1 (6 bases). The sequencing input was peripheral blood. DNA for the CDR3: TGTGCCAGCAGCTTAGGACAGGTTTACGAGCAGTACTTC. Translating gives CASSLGQVYEQYF.